This TCR beta chain appears in the sequencing data of a study of T cells in Graves' hyperthyroidism and ophthalmopathy. This clonotype was seen only a few times. Antigen: not known. There were TCR beta CDR3 regions amplified from RNA transcripts. Initially, a first-round RT-PCR of the TCR CDR3 employed the HTBI primer set. TCRdb independently ran MiXCR on the multiplex PCR reads; one entry per CDR3 protein. Of about 510,000 distinct CDR3 sequences listed, around 15% are singletons. Study results and limitations: Prediction of ophthalmopathy progression came a median roughly 6.6 months pre-onset. Blood shared most expanded thyroid clonotypes above 0.001.

Each diagnosis was grounded in clinical symptoms, serum thyroxine and TRAb, thyroid ultrasound, and orbital computed tomography. The origin of this receptor is a woman aged 40 to 55 with Graves' hyperthyroidism. Sequencing was done on a sample of blood.

The CDR3 loop is CASSEVWGASQPQHF. CDR3 DNA sequence: TGTGCCAGCAGTGAAGTGTGGGGGGCGAGTCAGCCCCAGCATTTT. V is TRBV6-1 and J is TRBJ1-5; maybe TRBD1 (6 bases). Germline lookup yields CDR1 MNHNS and CDR2 SASEGT. The CDR3 is 15 amino acids. The germline V and J ends were trimmed by 1 base and 6 bases, with 13 bases remaining between them.